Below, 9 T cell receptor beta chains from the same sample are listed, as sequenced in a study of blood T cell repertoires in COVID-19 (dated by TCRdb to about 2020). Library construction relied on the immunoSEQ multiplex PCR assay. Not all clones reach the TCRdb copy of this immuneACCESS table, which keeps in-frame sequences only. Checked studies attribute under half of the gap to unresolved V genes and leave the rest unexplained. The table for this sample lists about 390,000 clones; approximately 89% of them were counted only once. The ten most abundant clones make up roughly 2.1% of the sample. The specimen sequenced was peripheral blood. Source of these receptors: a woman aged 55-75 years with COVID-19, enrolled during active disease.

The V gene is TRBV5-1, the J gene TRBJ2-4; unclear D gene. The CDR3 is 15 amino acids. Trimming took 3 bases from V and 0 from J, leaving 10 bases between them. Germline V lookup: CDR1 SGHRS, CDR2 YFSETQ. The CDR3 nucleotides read TGCGCCAGCAGCTCGCCCGACATAGCCAAAAACATTCAGTACTTC. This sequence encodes CASSSPDIAKNIQYF. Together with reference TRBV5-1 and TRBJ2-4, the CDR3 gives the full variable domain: KAGVTQTPRYLIKTRGQQVTLSCSPISGHRSVSWYQQTPGQGLQFLFEYFSETQRNKGNFPGRFSGRQFSNSRSEMNVSTLELGDSALYLCASSSPDIAKNIQYFGAGTRLSVL.

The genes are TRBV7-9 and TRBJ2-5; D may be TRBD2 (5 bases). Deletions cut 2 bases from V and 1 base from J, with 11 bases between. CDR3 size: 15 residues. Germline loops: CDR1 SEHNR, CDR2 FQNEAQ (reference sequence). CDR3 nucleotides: TGTGCCAGCAGCTTACGCGGGCAGAGCCAAGAGACCCAGTACTTC. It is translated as CASSLRGQSQETQYF.

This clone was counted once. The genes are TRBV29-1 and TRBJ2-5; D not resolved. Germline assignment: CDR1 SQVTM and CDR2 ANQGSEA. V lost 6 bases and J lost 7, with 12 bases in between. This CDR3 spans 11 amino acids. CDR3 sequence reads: CSVVYSGTQYF. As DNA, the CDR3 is TGCAGCGTCGTATACTCCGGGACCCAGTACTTC.

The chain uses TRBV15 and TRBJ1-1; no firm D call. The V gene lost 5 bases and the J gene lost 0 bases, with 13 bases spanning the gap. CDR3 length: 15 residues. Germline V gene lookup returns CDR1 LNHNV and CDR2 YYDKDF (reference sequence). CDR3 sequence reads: CATSVELGVNTEAFF. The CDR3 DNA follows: TGTGCCACCAGCGTGGAGTTGGGAGTGAACACTGAAGCTTTCTTT.

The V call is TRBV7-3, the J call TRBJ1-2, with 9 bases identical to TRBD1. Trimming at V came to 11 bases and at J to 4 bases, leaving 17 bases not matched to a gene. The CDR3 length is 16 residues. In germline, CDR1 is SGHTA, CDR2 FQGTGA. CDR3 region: CAGTGTGLSEGYGYTF. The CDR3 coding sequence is TGTGCCGGTACCGGGACAGGGCTAAGTGAAGGCTATGGCTACACCTTC.

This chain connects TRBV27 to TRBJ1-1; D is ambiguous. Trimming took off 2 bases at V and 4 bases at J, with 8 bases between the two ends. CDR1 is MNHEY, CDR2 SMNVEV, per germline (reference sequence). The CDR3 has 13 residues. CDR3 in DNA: TGTGCCAGCAGTTTAGGAGGCAGCACTGAAGCTTTCTTT. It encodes CASSLGGSTEAFF.

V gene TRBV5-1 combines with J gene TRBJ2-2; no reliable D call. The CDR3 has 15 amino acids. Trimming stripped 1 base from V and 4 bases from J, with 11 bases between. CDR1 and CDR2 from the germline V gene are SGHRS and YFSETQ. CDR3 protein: CASSLPQAITGELFF. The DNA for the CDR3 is TGCGCCAGCAGCTTGCCTCAGGCTATCACCGGGGAGCTGTTTTTT.

The CDR3 here is CASSLGQYYGYTF. CDR3 DNA: TGTGCCAGCAGCTTGGGACAGTACTATGGCTACACCTTC. This chain joins TRBV5-4 and TRBJ1-2; a possible D gene is TRBD1 (5 bases). The V end was cut by 0 bases, the J end by 3 bases, with 6 bases between. Looked up from germline, CDR1 is SGHNT and CDR2 is YYREEE (reference sequence). This CDR3 is built from 13 residues.

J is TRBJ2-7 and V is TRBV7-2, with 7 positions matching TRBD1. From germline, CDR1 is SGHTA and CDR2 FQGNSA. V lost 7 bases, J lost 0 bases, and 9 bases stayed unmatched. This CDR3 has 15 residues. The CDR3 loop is CASTPMDRSSYEQYF. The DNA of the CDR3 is TGTGCCAGCACCCCAATGGACAGGAGCTCCTACGAGCAGTACTTC.